This record covers a single T cell receptor (beta chain). Its antigen is currently unknown. The method was immunoSEQ multiplex PCR; TCRdb's version includes in-frame clones alone and lacks a portion of them. Here the sample spans thousands of clones, around 90% being singletons. The data originate from a study of chemoradiotherapy in HPV16-positive cancers. Study findings and constraints: Candidate HPV-specific clones and E7-related TCR motifs grew in tumor during treatment.

The CDR3 totals 15 residues. The germline V gene has CDR1 MNHNS and CDR2 SASEGT. V shed 6 bases and J 3 bases; nucleotides not matched to a gene: 6. The chain links TRBV6-1 to TRBJ1-5, with 9 bases identical to TRBD1. This specimen was tumor tissue, taken from a patient who underwent chemoradiotherapy. The origin of this receptor is a human donor with HPV-associated anogenital cancer. The CDR3 DNA reads as TGTGCCAGCAGCGAGGGACAGGGAGTCAATCAGCCCCAGCATTTT. Its protein product is CASSEGQGVNQPQHF.